This entry concerns a single TCR beta chain. The data originate from a study of blood T cell repertoires in COVID-19. Study as a whole: Acute and convalescent COVID-19 specimens originated in the United States, Italy and Spain. Sample material is recorded as cDNA or gDNA derived from T cells, B-cell-depleted T cells, or PBMCs.

Per the study methods: The authors estimated nucleated cell counts from reference gene primer amplification. The method was immunoSEQ multiplex PCR; TCRdb's version includes in-frame clones alone and lacks a portion of them. The V and J calls and clone size are taken from that table; D and trimming were inferred from the DNA. This table has 250,000 to 350,000 clones, around 85% appearing once. Germline lookup yields CDR1 LGHNA and CDR2 YSLEER. V shed 4 bases and J 2 bases; nucleotides not matched to a gene: 18. This CDR3 has 20 amino acids. Patients from Seattle were sampled longitudinally, starting during active infection.

The clonotype comes from a human donor with COVID-19, enrolled during active disease. The donor label of this sample is uncertain. The rearrangement joins TRBV4-3 to TRBJ2-4, with 9 bases matching TRBD2. The sample consisted of peripheral blood. The CDR3 nucleotides read TGCGCCAGCAGCCGGATGCGCGGGAGGGCGGAAGGAGGGACCAAAAACATTCAGTACTTC. It encodes CASSRMRGRAEGGTKNIQYF.